This TCR beta chain stems from a study of T cell responses to AZD1222 COVID-19 vaccine. Per the germline V gene, CDR1 is LGHDT and CDR2 is YNNKEL (reference sequence). This CDR3 region has 19 residues. Trimming removed 0 bases from V and 0 bases from J, with 21 bases in between. Clones were read by immunoSEQ multiplex PCR, and TCRdb kept only the in-frame ones, dropping some. The sample lists about 72,000 clones; roughly 87% were seen once. Combined were second doses at about 4 or about 12 weeks. A word on this clone: Its specificity is unknown.

General study results and limits: Females made up more of the donors, who were largely white British, and clonal diversity may have come out too low. No repertoire was sampled before or during the peak T cell response, only after it. Seropositivity was recorded at baseline in only a handful of AZD1222 recipients.

The sequence derives from an adult who received the AZD1222 COVID-19 vaccine. The J gene is TRBJ2-7, the V gene TRBV3-1 (or the pseudogene TRBV3-2); D tentatively reads TRBD1 or TRBD2 (5 bases each). The sequences come from peripheral blood, collected 28 days after the second AZD1222 dose. The CDR3 reads CASSQDWGTQNRGSYEQYF. The CDR3 DNA follows: TGTGCCAGCAGCCAAGATTGGGGGACCCAGAACCGGGGCTCCTACGAGCAGTACTTC.